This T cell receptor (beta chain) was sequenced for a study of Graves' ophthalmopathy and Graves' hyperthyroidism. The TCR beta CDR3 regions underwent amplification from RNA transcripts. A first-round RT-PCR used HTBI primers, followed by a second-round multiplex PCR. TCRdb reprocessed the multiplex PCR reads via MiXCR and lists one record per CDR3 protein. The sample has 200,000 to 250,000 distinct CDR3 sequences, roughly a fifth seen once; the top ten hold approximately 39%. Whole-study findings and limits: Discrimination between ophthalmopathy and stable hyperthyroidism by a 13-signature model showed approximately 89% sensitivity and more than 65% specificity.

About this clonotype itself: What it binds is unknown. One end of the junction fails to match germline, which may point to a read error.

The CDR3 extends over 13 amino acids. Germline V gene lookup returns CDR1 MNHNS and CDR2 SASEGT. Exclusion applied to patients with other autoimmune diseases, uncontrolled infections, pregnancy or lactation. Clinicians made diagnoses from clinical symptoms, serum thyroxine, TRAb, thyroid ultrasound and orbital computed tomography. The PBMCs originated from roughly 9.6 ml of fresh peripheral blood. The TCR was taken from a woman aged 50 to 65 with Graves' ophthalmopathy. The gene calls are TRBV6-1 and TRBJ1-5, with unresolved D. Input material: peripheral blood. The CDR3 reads CAAQCYSNQPQRF. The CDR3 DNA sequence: TGTGCCGCCCAGTGCTATAGCAATCAGCCCCAGCGTTTT.